This T cell receptor (beta chain) was captured in a study of blood T cell repertoires in COVID-19. In the study overall: Sample material is recorded as cDNA or gDNA derived from T cells, B-cell-depleted T cells, or PBMCs.

This clone was counted a few times. Original handling: The assay estimated nucleated cells by amplifying reference gene primers. Using immunoSEQ multiplex PCR, the repertoire was profiled, and TCRdb retains in-frame clones only, with some absent. V and J calls and clone size are as listed in that table; D and trimming were resolved from the DNA. In the table there are 200,000 to 250,000 clones, around four fifths of which are singletons. The clonotype was recovered from a woman of 80 years or more with COVID-19, enrolled during active disease. Specimen: peripheral blood.

This chain's CDR3 is CASSVVRGRGTGELFF. In DNA, the CDR3 is TGTGCCAGCAGCGTAGTGCGGGGAAGGGGTACCGGGGAGCTGTTTTTT. This chain links TRBV9 with TRBJ2-2, with D perhaps TRBD2 (6 bases). CDR1 is SGDLS and CDR2 is YYNGEE in the germline V gene. There are 16 residues in the CDR3. The V and J ends lost 0 bases and 5 bases respectively, with 14 bases between them.